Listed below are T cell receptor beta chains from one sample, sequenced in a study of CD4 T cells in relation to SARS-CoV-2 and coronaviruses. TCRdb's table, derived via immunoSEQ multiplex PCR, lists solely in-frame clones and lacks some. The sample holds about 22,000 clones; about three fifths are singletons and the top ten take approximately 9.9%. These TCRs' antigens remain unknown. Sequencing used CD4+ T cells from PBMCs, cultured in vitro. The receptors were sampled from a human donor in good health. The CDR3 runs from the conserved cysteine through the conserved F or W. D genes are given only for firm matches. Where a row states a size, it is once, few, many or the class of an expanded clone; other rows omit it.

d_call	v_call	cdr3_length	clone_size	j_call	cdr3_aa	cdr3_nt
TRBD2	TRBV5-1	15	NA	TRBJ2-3	CASRRGGDLPDTQYF	TGCGCCAGCCGGCGGGGGGGCGATCTCCCAGATACGCAGTATTTT
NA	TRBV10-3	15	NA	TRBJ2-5	CAISERTGTGETQYF	TGTGCCATCAGTGAGAGAACGGGAACGGGAGAGACCCAGTACTTC
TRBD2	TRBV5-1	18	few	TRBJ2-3	CASSLLVAGGGSTDTQYF	TGCGCCAGCAGCTTGTTGGTAGCGGGAGGGGGTAGCACAGATACGCAGTATTTT
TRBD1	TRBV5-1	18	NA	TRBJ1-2	CASSPDRGSNRGYYGYTF	TGCGCCAGCAGCCCGGACAGGGGATCCAATAGGGGGTACTATGGCTACACCTTC
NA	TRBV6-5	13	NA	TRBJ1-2	CASTVGPLYGYTF	TGTGCCAGCACCGTGGGTCCATTGTATGGCTACACCTTC
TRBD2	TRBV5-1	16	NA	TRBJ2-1	CASSLAGGGAGNEQFF	TGCGCCAGCAGCTTGGCCGGGGGGGGCGCAGGGAATGAGCAGTTCTTC
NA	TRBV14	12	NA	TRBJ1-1	CASRGGLTEAFF	TGTGCCAGCAGGGGCGGGTTGACTGAAGCTTTCTTT
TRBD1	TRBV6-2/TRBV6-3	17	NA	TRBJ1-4	CASSYFPQGTINEKLFF	TGTGCCAGCAGTTACTTTCCACAGGGGACAATTAATGAAAAACTGTTTTTT
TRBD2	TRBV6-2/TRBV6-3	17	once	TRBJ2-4	CASSYSTSGGAKNIQYF	TGTGCCAGCAGTTACTCGACTAGCGGGGGTGCCAAAAACATTCAGTACTTC
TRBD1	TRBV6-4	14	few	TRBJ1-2	CASSDLGTGDGYTF	TGTGCCAGCAGTGACCTCGGGACAGGGGATGGCTACACCTTC
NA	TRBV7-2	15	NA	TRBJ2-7	CASSLYLGGAYEQYF	TGTGCCAGCAGCTTGTACCTCGGTGGGGCCTACGAGCAGTACTTC
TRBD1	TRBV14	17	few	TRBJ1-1	CASSHVVAGTVNTEAFF	TGTGCCAGCAGCCATGTTGTCGCCGGGACAGTAAACACTGAAGCTTTCTTT
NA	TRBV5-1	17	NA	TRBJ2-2	CASSRAPGGHRVGELFF	TGCGCCAGCAGCCGGGCCCCAGGTGGGCACAGAGTCGGGGAGCTGTTTTTT
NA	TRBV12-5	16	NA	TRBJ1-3	CASGVGPGGSGNTIYF	TGTGCTAGTGGCGTAGGCCCCGGGGGCTCTGGAAACACCATATATTTT
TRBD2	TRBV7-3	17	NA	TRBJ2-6	CASSLSGGFSGANVLTF	TGTGCCAGCAGCTTAAGCGGGGGTTTCTCTGGGGCCAACGTCCTGACTTTC
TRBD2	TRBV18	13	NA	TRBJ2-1	CASSPGTSGEQFF	TGTGCCAGCTCACCCGGGACTAGCGGTGAGCAGTTCTTC
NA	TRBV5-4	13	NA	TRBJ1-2	CASSLAGNYGYTF	TGTGCCAGCAGCTTGGCCGGAAACTATGGCTACACCTTC
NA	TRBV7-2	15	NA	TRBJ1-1	CASSAHGSGNTEAFF	TGTGCCAGCAGCGCCCATGGCTCGGGCAACACTGAAGCTTTCTTT
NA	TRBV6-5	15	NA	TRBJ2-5	CASSYSTERQETQYF	TGTGCCAGCAGTTACTCTACAGAGAGGCAAGAGACCCAGTACTTC
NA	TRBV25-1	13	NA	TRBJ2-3	CASRFLEADTQYF	TGTGCCAGCAGGTTTCTCGAGGCAGATACGCAGTATTTT
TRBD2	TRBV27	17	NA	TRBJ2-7	CASSFPSTGTSAAEQYF	TGTGCCAGCAGTTTCCCCTCTACCGGGACTAGCGCTGCCGAGCAGTACTTC
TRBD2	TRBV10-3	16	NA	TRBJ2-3	CAISGQAGGKVDTQYF	TGTGCCATCAGTGGGCAAGCGGGAGGGAAGGTAGATACGCAGTATTTT
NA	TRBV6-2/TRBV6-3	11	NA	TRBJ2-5	CASSGAQTQYF	TGTGCCAGCAGCGGGGCGCAGACCCAGTACTTC
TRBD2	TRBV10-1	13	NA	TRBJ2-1	CARGLAGKNEQFF	TGCGCCAGAGGACTAGCGGGGAAGAATGAGCAGTTCTTC
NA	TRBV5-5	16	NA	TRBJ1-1	CASSPVSQNMNTEAFF	TGTGCCAGCAGCCCTGTGTCGCAGAACATGAACACTGAAGCTTTCTTT
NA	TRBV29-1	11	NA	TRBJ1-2	CSVGKGLGYTF	TGCAGCGTTGGAAAAGGGTTGGGCTACACCTTC
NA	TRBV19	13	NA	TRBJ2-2	CASSIWGTGELFF	TGTGCCAGTAGTATATGGGGCACCGGGGAGCTGTTTTTT
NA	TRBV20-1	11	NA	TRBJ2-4	CSARDQNIQYF	TGCAGTGCTAGAGATCAAAACATTCAGTACTTC
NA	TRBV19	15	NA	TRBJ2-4	CASSTEALAKNIQYF	TGTGCCAGTAGTACCGAGGCCCTAGCCAAAAACATTCAGTACTTC
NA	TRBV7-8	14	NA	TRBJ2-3	CASSATRVEVTQYF	TGTGCCAGCAGCGCTACTAGGGTTGAGGTTACGCAGTATTTT
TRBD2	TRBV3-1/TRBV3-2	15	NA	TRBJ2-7	CASSQRGGRDYEQYF	TGTGCCAGCAGCCAAAGGGGCGGGAGGGACTACGAGCAGTACTTC
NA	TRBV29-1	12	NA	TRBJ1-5	CSVAGQDQPQHF	TGCAGCGTGGCCGGGCAGGATCAGCCCCAGCATTTT
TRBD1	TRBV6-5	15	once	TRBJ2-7	CASSSQGAFSYEQYF	TGTGCCAGCAGTTCACAGGGGGCGTTCTCCTACGAGCAGTACTTC
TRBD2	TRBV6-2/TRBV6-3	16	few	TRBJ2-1	CASSRAGTSGGDEQFF	TGTGCCAGCAGCCGAGCCGGGACTAGCGGGGGGGATGAGCAGTTCTTC
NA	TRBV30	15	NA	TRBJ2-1	CAWSPRGGSYNEQFF	TGTGCCTGGAGCCCCCGGGGCGGATCGTACAATGAGCAGTTCTTC
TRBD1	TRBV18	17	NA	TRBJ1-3	CASSPRQGDYSGNTIYF	TGTGCCAGCTCACCACGACAGGGGGATTACTCTGGAAACACCATATATTTT
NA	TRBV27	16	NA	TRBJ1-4	CASSLSMGGANEKLFF	TGTGCCAGCAGTTTATCGATGGGGGGCGCGAATGAAAAACTGTTTTTT
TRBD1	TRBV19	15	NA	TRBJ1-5	CASQNRGLSNQPQHF	TGTGCCAGCCAAAACAGGGGGTTAAGCAATCAGCCCCAGCATTTT
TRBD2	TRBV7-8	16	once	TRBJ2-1	CASSLRTSGSFSEQFF	TGTGCCAGCAGCTTAAGGACTAGCGGGAGTTTTAGTGAGCAGTTCTTC
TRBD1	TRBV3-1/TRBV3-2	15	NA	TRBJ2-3	CASSLGTGGTDTQYF	TGTGCCAGCAGCCTAGGGACAGGGGGGACAGATACGCAGTATTTT
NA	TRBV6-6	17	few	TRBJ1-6	CASSQRRTSSYNSPLHF	TGTGCCAGCAGTCAAAGACGGACGAGCTCCTATAATTCACCCCTCCACTTT
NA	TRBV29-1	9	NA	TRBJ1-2	CSVDDGYTF	TGCAGCGTTGATGACGGCTACACCTTC
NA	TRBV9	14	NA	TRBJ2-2	CASRDSYNTGELFF	TGTGCCAGCAGGGACAGCTACAACACCGGGGAGCTGTTTTTT
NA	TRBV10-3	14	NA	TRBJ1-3	CAIRTSHSGNTIYF	TGTGCCATCAGGACGAGCCACTCTGGAAACACCATATATTTT
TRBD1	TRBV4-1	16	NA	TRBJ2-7	CASSQGPGQGTYEQYF	TGCGCCAGCAGCCAAGGACCGGGACAGGGAACCTACGAGCAGTACTTC
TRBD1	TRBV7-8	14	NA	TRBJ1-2	CASSLGTDNYGYTF	TGTGCCAGCAGCCTAGGGACAGATAACTATGGCTACACCTTC
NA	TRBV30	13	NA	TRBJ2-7	CACCQKGLHEQYF	TGTGCCTGCTGCCAAAAGGGCCTCCACGAGCAGTACTTC
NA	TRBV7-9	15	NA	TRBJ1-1	CASSLDVSLNTEAFF	TGTGCCAGCAGCTTAGATGTTTCTCTGAACACTGAAGCTTTCTTT
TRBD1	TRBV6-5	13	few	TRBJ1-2	CASSYRQGYGYTF	TGTGCCAGCAGTTACAGACAGGGTTATGGCTACACCTTC
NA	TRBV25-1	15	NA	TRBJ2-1	CASALWGLGINEQFF	TGTGCCAGTGCTCTATGGGGTTTGGGGATTAATGAGCAGTTCTTC
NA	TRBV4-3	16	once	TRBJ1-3	CASSQAPGSSGNTIYF	TGCGCCAGCAGCCAGGCCCCAGGGTCTTCTGGAAACACCATATATTTT
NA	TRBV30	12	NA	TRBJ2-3	CAWSFIADTQYF	TGTGCCTGGAGTTTCATCGCAGATACGCAGTATTTT
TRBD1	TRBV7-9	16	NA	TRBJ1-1	CASRPGGENPGGEAFF	TGTGCCAGCAGACCAGGGGGCGAGAATCCCGGAGGTGAAGCTTTCTTT
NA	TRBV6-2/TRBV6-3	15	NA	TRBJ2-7	CASSYPGGPTYEQYF	TGTGCCAGCAGTTACCCGGGGGGCCCGACCTACGAGCAGTACTTC
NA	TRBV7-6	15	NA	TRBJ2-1	CASSLGAGPYNEQFF	TGTGCCAGCAGCTTAGGGGCAGGACCCTACAATGAGCAGTTCTTC
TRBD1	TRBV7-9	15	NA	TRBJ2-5	CASSPLGTAEETQYF	TGTGCCAGCAGCCCACTCGGGACAGCCGAAGAGACCCAGTACTTC
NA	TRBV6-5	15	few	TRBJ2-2	CASSITGIPAGELFF	TGTGCCAGCAGTATCACCGGGATACCTGCCGGGGAGCTGTTTTTT
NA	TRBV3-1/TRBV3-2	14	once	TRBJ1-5	CASSFRQTNQPQHF	TGTGCCAGCAGCTTCAGGCAGACCAATCAGCCCCAGCATTTT
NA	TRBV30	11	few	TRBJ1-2	CAWSVHHGYTF	TGTGCCTGGAGTGTCCACCACGGCTACACCTTC
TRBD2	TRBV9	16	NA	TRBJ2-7	CASSVAPSGGSYEQYF	TGTGCCAGCAGCGTAGCCCCTAGCGGGGGCTCCTACGAGCAGTACTTC